The 29 T cell receptor beta chains in this list originate from one sample, sequenced in a study of technical replicates of blood from a handful of donors. The assay was immunoSEQ multiplex PCR, and TCRdb's table has in-frame clones only and misses some. The table includes more than 90,000 clones, 96% detected once. Sequenced material: T cells isolated from PBMCs. The receptor set was obtained from a human donor in good health.

This chain uses TRBV4-1 with TRBJ2-1; 8 nucleotides match TRBD2. Unmatched junction bases numbered 4, after V lost 2 bases and J lost 1 base. Germline V gene lookup returns CDR1 MGHRA and CDR2 YSYEKL. CDR3 length equals 16 residues. The CDR3 sequence: CASSQFSGTSYNEQFF. CDR3 nucleotides: TGCGCCAGCAGCCAATTTAGCGGGACATCCTACAATGAGCAGTTCTTC.

The chain joins TRBV30 to TRBJ2-6, with 11 bases that match TRBD1. After removal of 2 bases from V and 1 base from J, the junction contained 4 bases not matched to a gene. Germline assignment: CDR1 GTSNPN and CDR2 SVGIG (reference sequence). The CDR3 loop spans 17 amino acids. The CDR3 region is CAWSLGQGASGANVLTF. The CDR3 nucleotides read TGTGCCTGGAGTTTAGGACAGGGGGCATCTGGGGCCAACGTCCTGACTTTC.

The genes are TRBV2 and TRBJ2-1; 14 bases are a match to TRBD2. Trimming at V came to 4 bases and at J to 3 bases, leaving 8 bases not matched to a gene. Germline V gives CDR1 SNHLY, CDR2 FYNNEI. The CDR3 length is 18 residues. The CDR3 DNA is TGTGCCAGCAGTGTAGGACTAGCGGGGGGCTCCATCTACAATGAGCAGTTCTTC. This encodes CASSVGLAGGSIYNEQFF.

This chain joins TRBV5-1 and TRBJ2-1; a possible D gene is TRBD2 (5 bases). The CDR3 has 15 amino acids. The V gene's germline CDR1 is SGHRS and CDR2 YFSETQ. V dropped 3 bases and J dropped 3 bases, with 13 bases sitting between them. CDR3 protein: CASSYGSVGYNEQFF. In DNA, the CDR3 is TGCGCCAGCAGCTATGGGAGTGTAGGCTACAATGAGCAGTTCTTC.

The chain employs TRBV4-2 and TRBJ2-1; 7 bases fit TRBD2. CDR1 is LGHNA, CDR2 YNFKEQ, per germline. The CDR3 contains 16 residues. The junction had 10 bases not matched to a gene; V was cut back by 0 bases and J by 8 bases. CDR3 DNA sequence: TGTGCCAGCAGCCAAGATCGGGTGGGAGGGAGGGATGAGCAGTTCTTC. Its translation: CASSQDRVGGRDEQFF.

The V gene is TRBV9, the J gene TRBJ2-5, with 11 positions matching TRBD2. The V gene's germline CDR1 is SGDLS and CDR2 YYNGEE. This CDR3 contains 16 residues. Trimming took 4 bases from V and 5 from J; bases not matched to a gene: 10. The CDR3 is CASSQPRASGGETQYF. The CDR3 DNA is TGTGCCAGCAGCCAACCCCGGGCTAGCGGGGGGGAGACCCAGTACTTC.

The chain has TRBV10-2 and TRBJ2-7, with TRBD2 identical over 11 bases. The CDR3 has 18 amino acids. Trimming cost V 3 bases and J 6 bases; bases outside gene matches: 16. Germline loops: CDR1 WSHSY, CDR2 SAAADI. In DNA, the CDR3 is TGCGCCAGCAGTGAACTAGCGGGAGATGGGGTTTGGGTCCTCGAGCAGTACTTC. Protein sequence: CASSELAGDGVWVLEQYF.

The chain carries TRBV28 and TRBJ1-2; D is ambiguous. Trimming stripped 7 bases from V and 2 bases from J, with 11 bases between. Germline-derived CDR1 and CDR2 are MDHEN and SYDVKM. CDR3 length equals 13 residues. CDR3 nucleotides: TGTGCCAGCACCTCGGGTCTAAACTATGGCTACACCTTC. As protein: CASTSGLNYGYTF.

The chain couples TRBV5-1 to TRBJ2-5; 7 nucleotides align to TRBD2. Looked up from germline, CDR1 is SGHRS and CDR2 is YFSETQ. J gave up 2 bases and V 4 bases, and 5 bases lay outside the gene matches. The length of the CDR3 is 14 residues. CDR3 protein: CASSPTSIQETQYF. In DNA, the CDR3 is TGCGCCAGCAGCCCGACTAGCATACAAGAGACCCAGTACTTC.

The chain has TRBV2 and TRBJ1-4, with 9 positions matching TRBD1. The CDR3 length is 18 residues. Germline V lookup: CDR1 SNHLY, CDR2 FYNNEI. V lost 10 bases to trimming and J lost 0 bases; unmatched junction nucleotides: 15. CDR3 sequence reads: CATKLYRGRPATNEKLFF. The CDR3 bases are TGTGCCACCAAATTATACAGGGGGCGACCTGCAACTAATGAAAAACTGTTTTTT.

J is TRBJ2-3 and V is TRBV7-9, with D tentatively TRBD2 (6 bases). V lost 4 bases and J lost 1, with 12 bases in between. The CDR3 totals 15 residues. Germline V gene data show CDR1 as SEHNR and CDR2 as FQNEAQ (reference sequence). This CDR3 reads CASSSTREGTDTQYF. In DNA form, the CDR3 reads TGTGCCAGCAGCTCGACTAGGGAAGGCACAGATACGCAGTATTTT.

The V gene is TRBV4-1, the J gene TRBJ1-1; D is undetermined. The CDR3 runs 14 residues. CDR1 MGHRA and CDR2 YSYEKL come from the germline V gene. With 3 bases removed from V and 1 base from J, the gap between germline ends came to 9 bases. The CDR3, as DNA: TGCGCCAGCAGCCAGGCCGGGAAGAACACTGAAGCTTTCTTT. Its protein is CASSQAGKNTEAFF.

The chain carries TRBV28 and TRBJ2-1, with 7 bases that match TRBD2. The V gene end was trimmed by 5 bases and the J gene end by 9 bases; junction bases not matched to a gene: 1. The CDR3 consists of 11 residues. CDR1 is MDHEN, CDR2 SYDVKM, per germline. The CDR3 sequence is CASSGGGEQFF. Written as DNA, the CDR3 is TGTGCCAGCAGTGGGGGGGGTGAGCAGTTCTTC.

The chain joins TRBV5-4 to TRBJ2-5; D remains ambiguous. Trimming removed 5 bases from V and 2 bases from J, with 10 bases in between. CDR1 is SGHNT, CDR2 YYREEE, per germline (reference sequence). The CDR3 loop spans 13 amino acids. CDR3 in amino acids: CASSKREQETQYF. CDR3 DNA sequence: TGTGCCAGCAGTAAAAGAGAGCAAGAGACCCAGTACTTC. The complete variable domain, with remaining parts taken from reference TRBV5-4 and TRBJ2-5, reads ETGVTQSPTHLIKTRGQQVTLRCSSQSGHNTVSWYQQALGQGPQFIFQYYREEENGRGNFPPRFSGLQFPNYSSELNVNALELDDSALYLCASSKREQETQYFGPGTRLLVL.

The chain combines TRBV15 with TRBJ2-3, with 12 nucleotides matching TRBD2. With 1 base clipped from V and 7 bases from J, the junction kept 12 bases outside the gene matches. CDR1 is LNHNV, CDR2 YYDKDF, per germline (reference sequence). The CDR3 consists of 18 residues. The CDR3 region has the DNA TGTGCCACCAGCAGAGTCCCCCCTAGCGGGGGGGTTTGGAATACGCAGTATTTT. Its translation: CATSRVPPSGGVWNTQYF.

The chain couples TRBV18 to TRBJ2-7, with TRBD2 matching over 7 bases. This CDR3 has 17 amino acids. Unmatched junction bases numbered 14, after V lost 3 bases and J lost 3 bases. In germline, CDR1 is KGHSH, CDR2 LQKENI. CDR3 region: CASSPPMGGGSSYEQYF. The CDR3 coding sequence is TGTGCCAGCTCACCCCCGATGGGCGGGGGATCAAGCTACGAGCAGTACTTC.

This chain connects TRBV7-9 to TRBJ1-2, with D possibly TRBD1 on 6 matching bases. The CDR3 runs to 13 residues. Germline loops: CDR1 SEHNR, CDR2 FQNEAQ (reference sequence). The V and J ends lost 3 bases and 4 bases respectively, with 9 bases between them. The CDR3 DNA sequence: TGTGCCAGCAGCTTCGGACAGATCTATGGCTACACCTTC. It specifies CASSFGQIYGYTF. The full variable domain, rest sourced from reference TRBV7-9 and TRBJ1-2, is DTGVSQNPRHKITKRGQNVTFRCDPISEHNRLYWYRQTLGQGPEFLTYFQNEAQLEKSRLLSDRFSAERPKGSFSTLEIQRTEQGDSAMYLCASSFGQIYGYTFGSGTRLTVV.

The chain uses TRBV27 and TRBJ1-2, with D possibly TRBD1 on 5 matching bases. Trimming shortened V by 3 bases and J by 7 bases, and 15 bases separated the two germline ends. The CDR3 sequence is 14 residues long. Germline CDR1 MNHEY, CDR2 SMNVEV (reference sequence). CDR3 DNA sequence: TGTGCCAGCAGTTTTACAGGAACTTTACCTGGCTACACCTTC. It specifies CASSFTGTLPGYTF.

V gene TRBV6-1 combines with J gene TRBJ2-7, with D maybe TRBD2 (6 bases). Germline CDR1 MNHNS, CDR2 SASEGT. The CDR3 consists of 14 residues. V dropped 1 base and J dropped 6 bases, with 13 bases sitting between them. The DNA for the CDR3 is TGTGCCAGCAGTGAAGAATTGGGAGGTGGCGAGCAGTACTTC. This codes for CASSEELGGGEQYF.

This chain links TRBV20-1 with TRBJ1-2, with 7 bases lining up with TRBD1. This CDR3 region has 11 residues. The V gene end was trimmed by 7 bases and the J gene end by 8 bases; junction bases not matched to a gene: 7. The germline V gene has CDR1 DFQATT and CDR2 SNEGSKA (reference sequence). CDR3 nucleotide sequence: TGCAGTGGGTATAGGGGGCGAGGCTACACCTTC. This gives the protein CSGYRGRGYTF.

This sequence joins TRBV13 and TRBJ1-3; D is ambiguous. V was trimmed by 6 bases and J by 4 bases, leaving 10 bases between them. Germline loops: CDR1 PRHDT, CDR2 FYEKMQ (reference sequence). The CDR3 loop spans 13 amino acids. DNA of the CDR3: TGTGCCAGCAGGCCGGGGTTCGGAAACACCATATATTTT. Amino acid sequence: CASRPGFGNTIYF.

The genes are TRBV5-8 and TRBJ2-3, with 8 bases identical to TRBD1. Germline CDR1 is SGHTS and CDR2 is YDEGEE. The CDR3 has 15 residues. The V gene end was trimmed by 6 bases and the J gene end by 1 base; junction bases not matched to a gene: 7. The CDR3 protein is CASNLRTGRTDTQYF. The CDR3, as DNA: TGTGCCAGCAACCTTCGGACAGGGCGCACAGATACGCAGTATTTT.

The rearrangement joins TRBV16 to TRBJ2-3; D gene unclear. Deletions cut 4 bases from V and 4 bases from J, with 9 bases between. CDR3 length equals 13 residues. The germline V gene encodes CDR1 KGHSY and CDR2 FQNENV. The CDR3 DNA follows: TGTGCCAGCAGCCCTTCCTTCCCAGATACGCAGTATTTT. It codes for CASSPSFPDTQYF. The variable domain in full, with the rest retrieved from reference TRBV16 and TRBJ2-3, is GEEVAQTPKHLVRGEGQKAKLYCAPIKGHSYVFWYQQVLKNEFKFLISFQNENVFDETGMPKERFSAKCLPNSPCSLEIQATKLEDSAVYFCASSPSFPDTQYFGPGTRLTVL.

The J gene is TRBJ1-4, the V gene TRBV11-2; TRBD1 matches at 11 bases. The CDR3 covers 14 residues. Germline CDR1 and CDR2: SGHAT and FQNNGV. V trimming: 6 bases; J trimming: 6 bases; junction bases outside the gene matches: 3. The CDR3: CASSSDRGHEKLFF. In nucleotides, the CDR3 is TGTGCCAGCAGTTCGGACAGGGGGCATGAAAAACTGTTTTTT.

This chain links TRBV4-2 with TRBJ1-5; 10 bases align to TRBD1. Trimming removed 1 base from V and 7 bases from J; junction bases left unmatched: 4. The germline CDR1 and CDR2 sequences are LGHNA and YNFKEQ. There are 15 residues in the CDR3. CDR3 DNA: TGTGCCAGCAGCCAAGGGGACAGGGGTGACCAGCCCCAGCATTTT. It yields the protein CASSQGDRGDQPQHF.

The chain combines TRBV27 with TRBJ2-2, with D unclear. V was pared by 0 bases and J by 8 bases, with 4 bases between. The CDR3 is 12 amino acids. From germline, CDR1 is MNHEY and CDR2 SMNVEV (reference sequence). The DNA for the CDR3 is TGTGCCAGCAGTTTATCGGCTGGGGAGCTGTTTTTT. It specifies CASSLSAGELFF.

The chain combines TRBV15 with TRBJ1-5, with D possibly being TRBD1 (5 bases). The germline gives CDR1 LNHNV, CDR2 YYDKDF (reference sequence). This CDR3 region has 19 residues. V gave up 2 bases and J gave up 4 bases, with 24 bases separating them. CDR3 DNA sequence: TGTGCCACCAGCAGAAATTTTGGCAGGGTCCTACAAAAAAATCAGCCCCAGCATTTT. Protein product: CATSRNFGRVLQKNQPQHF.

The J gene is TRBJ2-2, the V gene TRBV6-4; 9 bases are a match to TRBD2. Losses at the gene ends were 2 bases for V and 5 bases for J; bases not matched to a gene: 9. The CDR3 has 17 amino acids. Germline CDR1 reads MRHNA; CDR2 reads SNTAGT. The DNA of the CDR3 is TGTGCCAGCAGTGACAATGAGCGGGGGGAAGGAACCGGGGAGCTGTTTTTT. Translation gives CASSDNERGEGTGELFF.

The J gene is TRBJ1-2, the V gene TRBV29-1; D may be TRBD1 (6 bases). The CDR3 has 13 amino acids. V was clipped by 6 bases and J by 6 bases, with 17 bases between them. Germline V gene sequence: CDR1 SQVTM, CDR2 ANQGSEA. CDR3 sequence: CSVKKGGAHGYTF. CDR3 sequence (DNA): TGCAGCGTCAAAAAAGGGGGGGCGCATGGCTACACCTTC.